The 11 T cell receptor beta chains below all came from one sample that was sequenced in a study of OX40 agonist ivuxolimab in advanced cancers. Assay used: immunoSEQ multiplex PCR; TCRdb lists only in-frame clones, some missing. The sample shows more than 60,000 clones, around nine tenths of them seen only once. Source: CD4+ or CD8+ T cells sorted from blood, taken in a trial of the OX40 agonist ivuxolimab. These receptors originate from an adult with an advanced solid tumor such as melanoma, head and neck, liver or kidney cancer.

J is TRBJ1-1 and V is TRBV10-3; D remains unclear. The germline V gene has CDR1 ENHRY and CDR2 SYGVKD. Trimming stripped 2 bases from V and 2 bases from J, with 6 bases between. CDR3 length: 13 residues. CDR3 DNA sequence: TGTGCCATCAGTGAGGACCTTAACACTGAAGCTTTCTTT. Residues: CAISEDLNTEAFF.

The chain couples TRBV15 to TRBJ2-1; D possibly matches TRBD1 or TRBD2 (6 bases each). Deletions cut 5 bases from V and 6 bases from J, with 17 bases between. Germline V gene data show CDR1 as LNHNV and CDR2 as YYDKDF (reference sequence). The CDR3 totals 15 residues. In DNA, the CDR3 is TGTGCCACCAGCCGAGGGGGGAATCTATTCAATGAGCAGTTCTTC. Translating gives CATSRGGNLFNEQFF.

V is TRBV19 and J is TRBJ1-1; D might be TRBD1 (6 bases). Trimming left V 6 bases short and J 8 bases short, with 16 bases between. The CDR3 runs to 13 residues. Looked up from germline, CDR1 is LNHDA and CDR2 is SQIVND (reference sequence). CDR3 sequence (DNA): TGTGCCAGTAGGAAAACAGGGTCTCGGGAAGCTTTCTTT. It codes for CASRKTGSREAFF.

This rearrangement joins TRBV28 to TRBJ2-3; the match to TRBD2 covers 15 bases. The CDR3 covers 17 residues. The junction had 12 bases not matched to a gene; V was cut back by 5 bases and J by 9 bases. The germline CDR1 and CDR2 sequences are MDHEN and SYDVKM. The CDR3 region is CASSRGSGLAGGGTQYF. As DNA, the CDR3 is TGTGCCAGCAGTCGGGGTTCGGGACTAGCGGGAGGTGGCACGCAGTATTTT.

With regard to this clone: This CDR3 is also generated by other DNA sequences in the sample. The chain employs TRBV18 and TRBJ1-2, with TRBD1 as a possible D gene (5 bases). With 3 bases removed from V and 2 bases from J, the gap between germline ends came to 10 bases. The V gene's germline CDR1 is KGHSH and CDR2 LQKENI. CDR3 size: 14 residues. The CDR3 reads CASSPGDGNYGYTF. CDR3 sequence (DNA): TGTGCCAGCTCACCGGGGGACGGGAACTATGGCTACACCTTC.

The chain is built from TRBV7-9 and TRBJ2-2, with 10 bases identical to TRBD2. Germline V gene data show CDR1 as SEHNR and CDR2 as FQNEAQ (reference sequence). Germline trimming cut 5 bases from V and 0 bases from J; bases unmatched to any gene: 9. This CDR3 comprises 18 residues. The CDR3 region is CASSAPPGLATNTGELFF. In nucleotides, the CDR3 is TGTGCCAGCAGCGCGCCCCCGGGACTAGCGACGAACACCGGGGAGCTGTTTTTT. The variable domain in full, completed from reference TRBV7-9 and TRBJ2-2, reads DTGVSQNPRHKITKRGQNVTFRCDPISEHNRLYWYRQTLGQGPEFLTYFQNEAQLEKSRLLSDRFSAERPKGSFSTLEIQRTEQGDSAMYLCASSAPPGLATNTGELFFGEGSRLTVL.

The chain employs TRBV11-2 and TRBJ1-1; no clear D gene. In germline, CDR1 is SGHAT, CDR2 FQNNGV. The CDR3 has 12 amino acids. V was shortened by 3 bases and J by 5 bases, with 7 bases between the two germline ends. CDR3 bases: TGTGCCAGCAGCTTTCGGCAAACTGAAGCTTTCTTT. The encoded protein is CASSFRQTEAFF.

The rearrangement joins TRBV9 to TRBJ2-3, with D unclear. The CDR3 totals 14 residues. V lost 0 bases and J 2 bases, leaving 7 bases between the germline ends. CDR1 and CDR2 from the germline V gene are SGDLS and YYNGEE. The CDR3 is CASSVGFLTDTQYF. DNA for the CDR3: TGTGCCAGCAGCGTAGGGTTCCTCACAGATACGCAGTATTTT.

CDR3 DNA: TGTGCCAGCAGTCTAATAGCGGGAGGGCCCACCGGGGAGCTGTTTTTT. As protein: CASSLIAGGPTGELFF. The chain is built from TRBV27 and TRBJ2-2, with 11 bases identical to TRBD2. Germline loops: CDR1 MNHEY, CDR2 SMNVEV (reference sequence). Germline trimming cut 5 bases from V and 4 bases from J; bases unmatched to any gene: 6. The CDR3 sequence is 16 residues long.

The V gene is TRBV29-1, the J gene TRBJ2-1, with TRBD1 identical over 11 bases. With V trimmed by 4 bases and J by 7 bases, 9 bases remained unmatched. From germline, CDR1 is SQVTM and CDR2 ANQGSEA. The CDR3 contains 15 residues. CDR3 sequence reads: CSVVSGQGVLNEQFF. CDR3 bases: TGCAGCGTTGTTTCGGGACAGGGGGTTCTAAATGAGCAGTTCTTC.

The chain recombines TRBV10-3 with TRBJ2-2; maybe TRBD1 (6 bases). Germline CDR1 ENHRY, CDR2 SYGVKD. V was pared by 7 bases and J by 3 bases, with 9 bases between. CDR3 length equals 13 residues. The CDR3 here is CAITNRDTGELFF. CDR3 bases: TGTGCCATCACTAACAGGGACACCGGGGAGCTGTTTTTT.